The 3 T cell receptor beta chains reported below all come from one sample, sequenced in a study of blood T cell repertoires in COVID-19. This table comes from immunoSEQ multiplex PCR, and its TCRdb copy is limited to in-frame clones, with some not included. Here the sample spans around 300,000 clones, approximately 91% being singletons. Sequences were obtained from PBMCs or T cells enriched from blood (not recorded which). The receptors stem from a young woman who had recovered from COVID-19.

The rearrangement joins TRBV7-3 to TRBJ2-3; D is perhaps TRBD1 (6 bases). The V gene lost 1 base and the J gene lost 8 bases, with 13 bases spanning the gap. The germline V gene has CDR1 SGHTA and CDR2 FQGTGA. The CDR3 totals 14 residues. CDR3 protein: CASSLMGQEGTQYF. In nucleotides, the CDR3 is TGTGCCAGCAGCTTAATGGGACAAGAGGGTACGCAGTATTTT.

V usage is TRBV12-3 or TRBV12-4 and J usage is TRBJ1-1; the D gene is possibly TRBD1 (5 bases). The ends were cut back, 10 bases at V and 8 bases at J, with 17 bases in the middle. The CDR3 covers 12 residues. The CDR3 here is CATPGERGEAFF. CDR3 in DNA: TGTGCCACCCCAGGCGAAAGGGGAGAAGCTTTCTTT.

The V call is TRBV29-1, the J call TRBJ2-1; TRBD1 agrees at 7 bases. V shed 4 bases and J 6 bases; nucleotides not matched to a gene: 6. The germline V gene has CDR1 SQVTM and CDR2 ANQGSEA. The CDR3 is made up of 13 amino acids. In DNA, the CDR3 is TGCAGCGTTGCATCCTCAGGGGGCAATGAGCAGTTCTTC. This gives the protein CSVASSGGNEQFF.